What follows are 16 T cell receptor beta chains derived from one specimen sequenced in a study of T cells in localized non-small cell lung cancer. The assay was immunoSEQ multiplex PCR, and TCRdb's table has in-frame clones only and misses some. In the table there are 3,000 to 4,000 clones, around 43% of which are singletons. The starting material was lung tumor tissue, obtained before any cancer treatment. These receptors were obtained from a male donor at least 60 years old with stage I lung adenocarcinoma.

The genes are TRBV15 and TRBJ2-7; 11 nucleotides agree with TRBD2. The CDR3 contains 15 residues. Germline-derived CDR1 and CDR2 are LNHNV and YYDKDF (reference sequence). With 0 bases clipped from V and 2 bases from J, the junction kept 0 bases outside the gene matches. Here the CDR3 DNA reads TGTGCCACCAGCAGAGATAGCGGGGGGGCCTACGAGCAGTACTTC. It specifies CATSRDSGGAYEQYF.

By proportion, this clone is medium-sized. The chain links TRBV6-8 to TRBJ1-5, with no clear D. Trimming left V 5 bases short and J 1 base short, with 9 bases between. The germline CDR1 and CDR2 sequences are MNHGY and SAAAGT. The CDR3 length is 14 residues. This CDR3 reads CASSIHASNQPQHF. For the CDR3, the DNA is TGTGCCAGCAGTATTCATGCGAGCAATCAGCCCCAGCATTTT.

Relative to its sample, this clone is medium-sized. This CDR3 reads CASSIRLAPYNEQFF. CDR3 bases: TGTGCCAGCAGCATCCGACTAGCGCCCTACAATGAGCAGTTCTTC. The V and J genes are TRBV11-3 and TRBJ2-1; 8 bases map to TRBD2. Germline trimming cut 5 bases from V and 2 bases from J; bases unmatched to any gene: 5. The germline V gene encodes CDR1 SGHNT and CDR2 YENEEA. The CDR3 is 15 residues long.

CDR3 DNA sequence: TGCAGCGTTGCCAAAACGGACAACTCATTTTGGAATGAGCAGTTCTTC. Translated, it gives CSVAKTDNSFWNEQFF. The chain has TRBV29-1 and TRBJ2-1, with D possibly being TRBD1 (5 bases). Germline V CDR1 and CDR2: SQVTM, ANQGSEA. Between the trimmed V and J ends, which lost 4 bases and 7 bases, there was a span of 23 bases. The CDR3 extends over 16 amino acids.

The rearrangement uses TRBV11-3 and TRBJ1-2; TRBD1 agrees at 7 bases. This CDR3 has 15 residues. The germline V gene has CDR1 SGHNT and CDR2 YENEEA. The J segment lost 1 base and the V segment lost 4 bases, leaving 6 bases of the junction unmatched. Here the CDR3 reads CASSSSGGVNYGYTF. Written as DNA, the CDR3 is TGTGCCAGCAGCTCGTCAGGGGGGGTTAACTATGGCTACACCTTC.

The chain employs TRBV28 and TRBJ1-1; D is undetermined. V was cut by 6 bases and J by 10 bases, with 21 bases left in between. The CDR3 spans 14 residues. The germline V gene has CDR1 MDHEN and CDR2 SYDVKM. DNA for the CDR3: TGTGCCAGCAGCTTCCTAGGACCATATCGGATAGCTTTCTTT. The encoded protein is CASSFLGPYRIAFF.

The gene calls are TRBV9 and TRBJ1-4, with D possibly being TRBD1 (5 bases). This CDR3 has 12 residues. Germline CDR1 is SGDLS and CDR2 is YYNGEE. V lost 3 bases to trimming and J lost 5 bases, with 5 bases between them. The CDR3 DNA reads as TGTGCCAGCAGCGGGGGGAATGAAAAACTGTTTTTT. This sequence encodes CASSGGNEKLFF.

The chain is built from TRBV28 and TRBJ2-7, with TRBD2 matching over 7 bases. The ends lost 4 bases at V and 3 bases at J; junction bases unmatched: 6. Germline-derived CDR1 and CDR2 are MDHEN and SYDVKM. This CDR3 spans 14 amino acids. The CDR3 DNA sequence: TGTGCCAGCAGTTCTTCTAGCGGTTACTACGAGCAGTACTTC. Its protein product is CASSSSSGYYEQYF.

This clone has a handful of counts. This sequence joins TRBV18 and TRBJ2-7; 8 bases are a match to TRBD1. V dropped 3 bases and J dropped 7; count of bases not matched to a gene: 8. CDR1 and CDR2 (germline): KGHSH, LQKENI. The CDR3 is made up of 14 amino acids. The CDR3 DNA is TGTGCCAGCTCACCCGTTCGGGACAGGATGGAGCAGTACTTC. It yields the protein CASSPVRDRMEQYF.

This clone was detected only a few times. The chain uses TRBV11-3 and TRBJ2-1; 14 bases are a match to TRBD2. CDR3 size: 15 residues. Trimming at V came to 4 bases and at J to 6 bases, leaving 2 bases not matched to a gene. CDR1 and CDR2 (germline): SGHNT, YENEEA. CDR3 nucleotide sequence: TGTGCCAGCAGCTCGGGACTAGCGGGAGTCAATGAGCAGTTCTTC. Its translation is CASSSGLAGVNEQFF.

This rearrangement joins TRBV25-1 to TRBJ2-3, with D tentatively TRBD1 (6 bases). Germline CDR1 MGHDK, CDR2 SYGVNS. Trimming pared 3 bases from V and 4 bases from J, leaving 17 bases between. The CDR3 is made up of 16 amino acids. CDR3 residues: CASSDGLWGPADTQYF. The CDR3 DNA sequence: TGTGCCAGCAGTGACGGGCTCTGGGGGCCTGCAGATACGCAGTATTTT.

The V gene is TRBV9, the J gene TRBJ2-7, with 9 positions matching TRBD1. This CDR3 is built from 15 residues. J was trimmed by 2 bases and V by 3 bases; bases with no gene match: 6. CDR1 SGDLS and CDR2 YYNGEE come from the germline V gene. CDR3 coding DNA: TGTGCCAGCAGCGCTGGGGACAGGGCCCCCTACGAGCAGTACTTC. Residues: CASSAGDRAPYEQYF. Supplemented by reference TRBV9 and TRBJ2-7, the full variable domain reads DSGVTQTPKHLITATGQRVTLRCSPRSGDLSVYWYQQSLDQGLQFLIQYYNGEERAKGNILERFSAQQFPDLHSELNLSSLELGDSALYFCASSAGDRAPYEQYFGPGTRLTVT.

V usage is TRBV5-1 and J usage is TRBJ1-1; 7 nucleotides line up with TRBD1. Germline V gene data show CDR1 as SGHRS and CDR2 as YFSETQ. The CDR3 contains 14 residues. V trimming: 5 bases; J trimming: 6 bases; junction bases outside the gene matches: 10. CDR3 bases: TGCGCCAGCAGGCAACAACAGGGGAAACCTGAAGCTTTCTTT. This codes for CASRQQQGKPEAFF.

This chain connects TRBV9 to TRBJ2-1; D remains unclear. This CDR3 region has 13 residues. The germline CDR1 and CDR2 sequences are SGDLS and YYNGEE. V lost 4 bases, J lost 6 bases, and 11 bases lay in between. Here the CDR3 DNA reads TGTGCCAGCAGCCCCCTCGGGTCCAATGAGCAGTTCTTC. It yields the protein CASSPLGSNEQFF. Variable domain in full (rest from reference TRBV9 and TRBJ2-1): DSGVTQTPKHLITATGQRVTLRCSPRSGDLSVYWYQQSLDQGLQFLIQYYNGEERAKGNILERFSAQQFPDLHSELNLSSLELGDSALYFCASSPLGSNEQFFGPGTRLTVL.

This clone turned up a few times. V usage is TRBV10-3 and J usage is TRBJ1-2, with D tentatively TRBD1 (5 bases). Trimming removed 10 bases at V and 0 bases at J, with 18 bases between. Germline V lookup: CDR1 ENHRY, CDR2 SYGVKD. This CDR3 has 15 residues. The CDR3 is CASARTLSTNYGYTF. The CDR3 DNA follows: TGTGCCAGCGCCAGGACACTTTCCACTAACTATGGCTACACCTTC.

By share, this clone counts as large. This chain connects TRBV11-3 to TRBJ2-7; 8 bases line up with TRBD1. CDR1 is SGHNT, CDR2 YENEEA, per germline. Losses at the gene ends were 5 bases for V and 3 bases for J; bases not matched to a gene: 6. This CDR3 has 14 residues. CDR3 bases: TGTGCCAGCAGCGCCGGACAGGGAAACTACGAGCAGTACTTC. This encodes CASSAGQGNYEQYF.